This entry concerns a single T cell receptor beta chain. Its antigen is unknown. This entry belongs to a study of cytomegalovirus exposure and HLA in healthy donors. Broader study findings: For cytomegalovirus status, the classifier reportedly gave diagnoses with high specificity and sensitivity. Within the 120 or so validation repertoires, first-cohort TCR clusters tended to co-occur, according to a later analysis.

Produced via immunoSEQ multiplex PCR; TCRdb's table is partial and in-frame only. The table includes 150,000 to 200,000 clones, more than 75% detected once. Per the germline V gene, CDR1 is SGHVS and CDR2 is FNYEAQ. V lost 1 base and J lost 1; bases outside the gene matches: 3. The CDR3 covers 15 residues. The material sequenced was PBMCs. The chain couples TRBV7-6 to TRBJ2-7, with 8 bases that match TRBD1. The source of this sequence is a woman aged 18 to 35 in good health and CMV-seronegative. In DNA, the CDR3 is TGTGCCAGCAGCTTAGTCGGGACAGGATCCTACGAGCAGTACTTC. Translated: CASSLVGTGSYEQYF.